This is a list of T cell receptor beta chains from one sample in a study of early T cells in non-severe SARS-CoV-2 infection. Each CDR3 protein is one row after TCRdb ran MiXCR on the 5' RACE reads. The table records around 59,000 distinct CDR3 sequences, over 10% of them present only once. The sequenced material came from whole blood. The receptors here all came from an adult who was a healthcare worker with PCR-confirmed SARS-CoV-2 infection or an uninfected control (not recorded which). Each CDR3 is given with its conserved first and last residue. The D gene is left open where the match is weak. Clone size is shown for a subset of rows, as once, few, many or a class of expanded clone.

j_call: TRBJ2-1; v_call: TRBV2; clone_size: few; cdr3_length: 12; d_call: TRBD2; cdr3_nt: TGTGCCACCGGGGGGGAATACAATGAGCAGTTCTTC; cdr3_aa: CATGGEYNEQFF
j_call: TRBJ2-5; v_call: TRBV24-1; clone_size: -; cdr3_length: 16; d_call: TRBD1; cdr3_nt: TGTGCCACCAGCTGGGGTGGACAGGGGGCGCGGGAGACCCAGTACTTC; cdr3_aa: CATSWGGQGARETQYF
j_call: TRBJ2-7; v_call: TRBV28; clone_size: many; cdr3_length: 15; d_call: TRBD2; cdr3_nt: TGTGCCAGCAGTTTACTACCGGGGGGATCCTACGAGCAGTACTTC; cdr3_aa: CASSLLPGGSYEQYF
j_call: TRBJ2-1; v_call: TRBV7-6; clone_size: many; cdr3_length: 16; d_call: TRBD1; cdr3_nt: TGTGCCAGCAGCTTAACAGGGGAGAGCTCCTACAATGAGCAGTTCTTC; cdr3_aa: CASSLTGESSYNEQFF
j_call: TRBJ2-1; v_call: TRBV24-1; clone_size: many; cdr3_length: 19; d_call: TRBD2; cdr3_nt: TGTGCCACCAGTGATCCCGCCGGGACTAGCGGGAAGGGCTACAATGAGCAGTTCTTC; cdr3_aa: CATSDPAGTSGKGYNEQFF
j_call: TRBJ2-4; v_call: TRBV28; clone_size: many; cdr3_length: 14; d_call: -; cdr3_nt: TGTGCCAGCGCCGCCTCTGGGACCAAAAACATTCAGTACTTC; cdr3_aa: CASAASGTKNIQYF
j_call: TRBJ1-5; v_call: TRBV20-1; clone_size: few; cdr3_length: 17; d_call: -; cdr3_nt: TGCAGTGCTAGAGACGACCACGGGACGTTTAGCAATCAGCCCCAGCATTTT; cdr3_aa: CSARDDHGTFSNQPQHF
j_call: TRBJ2-1; v_call: TRBV28; clone_size: many; cdr3_length: 16; d_call: -; cdr3_nt: TGTGCCAGCAGTGTCCCCCAGGGCGGATCCTACAATGAGCAGTTCTTC; cdr3_aa: CASSVPQGGSYNEQFF
j_call: TRBJ2-7; v_call: TRBV10-3; clone_size: many; cdr3_length: 14; d_call: TRBD2; cdr3_nt: TGTGCCATCGCCTCGCGGGAGGGCCGGGACGAGCAGTACTTC; cdr3_aa: CAIASREGRDEQYF
j_call: TRBJ2-1; v_call: TRBV28; clone_size: few; cdr3_length: 15; d_call: TRBD2; cdr3_nt: TGTGCCAGCAGTTCACTAGCGGGAGGGGGTAATGAGCAGTTCTTC; cdr3_aa: CASSSLAGGGNEQFF
j_call: TRBJ2-3; v_call: TRBV12-3/TRBV12-4; clone_size: many; cdr3_length: 17; d_call: TRBD2; cdr3_nt: TGTGCCAGCAGCCCCGGCCCTACGGGGGGGGGCACAGATACGCAGTATTTT; cdr3_aa: CASSPGPTGGGTDTQYF
j_call: TRBJ1-1; v_call: TRBV20-1; clone_size: -; cdr3_length: 13; d_call: -; cdr3_nt: TGCAGTGCGGGTGGGCGGTTGAACACTGAAGCTTTCTTT; cdr3_aa: CSAGGRLNTEAFF
j_call: TRBJ2-3; v_call: TRBV5-1; clone_size: few; cdr3_length: 14; d_call: -; cdr3_nt: TGCGCCAGCAGCTTCAGTGCTAGCACAGATACGCAGTATTTT; cdr3_aa: CASSFSASTDTQYF
j_call: TRBJ2-5; v_call: TRBV20-1; clone_size: -; cdr3_length: 14; d_call: TRBD2; cdr3_nt: TGCAGTGCTACCCCGGGACTAGCGGGAGAGACCCAGTACTTC; cdr3_aa: CSATPGLAGETQYF
j_call: TRBJ2-7; v_call: TRBV18; clone_size: -; cdr3_length: 12; d_call: TRBD1; cdr3_nt: TGTGCCAGCTCAGCGGACAGGCGAGAGCAGTACTTC; cdr3_aa: CASSADRREQYF
j_call: TRBJ2-7; v_call: TRBV28; clone_size: -; cdr3_length: 15; d_call: TRBD2; cdr3_nt: TGTGCCAGCAGACTCCTAGCGGGAGGAACCTACGAGCAGTACTTC; cdr3_aa: CASRLLAGGTYEQYF
j_call: TRBJ2-5; v_call: TRBV7-9; clone_size: many; cdr3_length: 15; d_call: TRBD2; cdr3_nt: TGTGCCAGCAGCTTAGTTGGCGGGAGTGTCGGGACCCAGTACTTC; cdr3_aa: CASSLVGGSVGTQYF
j_call: TRBJ2-7; v_call: TRBV7-2; clone_size: many; cdr3_length: 14; d_call: -; cdr3_nt: TGTGCCAGCAGCTTAGAAGTACCGGGCCACGAGCAGTACTTC; cdr3_aa: CASSLEVPGHEQYF
j_call: TRBJ2-1; v_call: TRBV28; clone_size: many; cdr3_length: 15; d_call: -; cdr3_nt: TGTGCCAGCAGCCTCCAAGGGGCTAGCGACAATGAGCAGTTCTTC; cdr3_aa: CASSLQGASDNEQFF
j_call: TRBJ2-7; v_call: TRBV18; clone_size: few; cdr3_length: 12; d_call: -; cdr3_nt: TGTGCCAGCTCACCAAGCCTGTCCGAGCAGTACTTC; cdr3_aa: CASSPSLSEQYF
j_call: TRBJ1-6; v_call: TRBV27; clone_size: -; cdr3_length: 13; d_call: -; cdr3_nt: TGTGCCAGCAGTTTAGATCTCTATTCACCCCTCCACTTT; cdr3_aa: CASSLDLYSPLHF
j_call: TRBJ2-1; v_call: TRBV7-9; clone_size: -; cdr3_length: 16; d_call: TRBD2; cdr3_nt: TGTGCCAGCAGCTCCGGGGGTCCTAGCGGGAGTGGAGAGCAGTTCTTC; cdr3_aa: CASSSGGPSGSGEQFF
j_call: TRBJ2-7; v_call: TRBV24-1; clone_size: -; cdr3_length: 16; d_call: -; cdr3_nt: TGTGCCACCAGTGACCCGGGGACCCACGGCCTATACGAGCAGTACTTC; cdr3_aa: CATSDPGTHGLYEQYF
j_call: TRBJ2-1; v_call: TRBV29-1; clone_size: many; cdr3_length: 14; d_call: -; cdr3_nt: TGCAGCGTGCGACTGATGAGCTCCTACAATGAGCAGTTCTTC; cdr3_aa: CSVRLMSSYNEQFF
j_call: TRBJ1-1; v_call: TRBV9; clone_size: -; cdr3_length: 14; d_call: TRBD1; cdr3_nt: TGTGCCAGCAGCTACCGGGACAGTAACACTGAAGCTTTCTTT; cdr3_aa: CASSYRDSNTEAFF
j_call: TRBJ2-1; v_call: TRBV24-1; clone_size: many; cdr3_length: 15; d_call: TRBD1; cdr3_nt: TGTGCCACCAGACCGGGACAGGGGAACTACAATGAGCAGTTCTTC; cdr3_aa: CATRPGQGNYNEQFF
j_call: TRBJ2-3; v_call: TRBV7-8; clone_size: few; cdr3_length: 11; d_call: -; cdr3_nt: TGTGCCAGCACCCTGGATGTTACGCAGTATTTT; cdr3_aa: CASTLDVTQYF
j_call: TRBJ2-1; v_call: TRBV20-1; clone_size: few; cdr3_length: 14; d_call: TRBD2; cdr3_nt: TGCAGTGCTAGAGATGGAGCGGGAGAGGGAGAGCAGTTCTTC; cdr3_aa: CSARDGAGEGEQFF
j_call: TRBJ1-2; v_call: TRBV5-1; clone_size: few; cdr3_length: 13; d_call: TRBD1; cdr3_nt: TGCGCCAGCAGCATCGGACAGGGTGGCGGCTACACCTTC; cdr3_aa: CASSIGQGGGYTF
j_call: TRBJ2-7; v_call: TRBV7-8; clone_size: -; cdr3_length: 16; d_call: TRBD2; cdr3_nt: TGTGCCAGCAGCTGGAACTCACTAGCGCGCTCCTACGAGCAGTACTTC; cdr3_aa: CASSWNSLARSYEQYF
j_call: TRBJ2-1; v_call: TRBV18; clone_size: -; cdr3_length: 17; d_call: -; cdr3_nt: TGTGCCAGCTCACCCCAATCCCAACTTAGCTCCTACAATGAGCAGTTCTTC; cdr3_aa: CASSPQSQLSSYNEQFF
j_call: TRBJ1-4; v_call: TRBV5-1; clone_size: many; cdr3_length: 13; d_call: -; cdr3_nt: TGCGCCAGCAGCGGAGCAACTAATGAAAAACTGTTTTTT; cdr3_aa: CASSGATNEKLFF
j_call: TRBJ1-2; v_call: TRBV7-2; clone_size: few; cdr3_length: 13; d_call: -; cdr3_nt: TGTGCCAGCAGCCCGGACACCCTCTATGGCTACACCTTC; cdr3_aa: CASSPDTLYGYTF
j_call: TRBJ2-7; v_call: TRBV28; clone_size: many; cdr3_length: 17; d_call: TRBD2; cdr3_nt: TGTGCCAGCAGTTTGTGGCCGAGCCTAGCGGGAGGACGGGAGCAGTACTTC; cdr3_aa: CASSLWPSLAGGREQYF
j_call: TRBJ2-3; v_call: TRBV24-1; clone_size: few; cdr3_length: 17; d_call: TRBD1; cdr3_nt: TGTGCCACCAGTGACACCGGGACAGGGGCTAGCACAGATACGCAGTATTTT; cdr3_aa: CATSDTGTGASTDTQYF
j_call: TRBJ2-3; v_call: TRBV5-1; clone_size: -; cdr3_length: 14; d_call: -; cdr3_nt: TGCGCCAGCGGCCGGGAGCGCTACACAGATACGCAGTATTTT; cdr3_aa: CASGRERYTDTQYF
j_call: TRBJ2-7; v_call: TRBV7-3; clone_size: -; cdr3_length: 17; d_call: TRBD2; cdr3_nt: TGTGCCAGCAGCTTAATAGGAGCGGGAGGCACCTCCTACGAGCAGTACTTC; cdr3_aa: CASSLIGAGGTSYEQYF
j_call: TRBJ2-7; v_call: TRBV6-5; clone_size: -; cdr3_length: 13; d_call: TRBD1; cdr3_nt: TGTGCCAGCAGTTACTCCGCAGGGGGCACGCAGTACTTC; cdr3_aa: CASSYSAGGTQYF
j_call: TRBJ1-2; v_call: TRBV2; clone_size: -; cdr3_length: 14; d_call: -; cdr3_nt: TGTGCCAGCAGTGAACCCGACCTAGCGGGAGGCTACACCTTC; cdr3_aa: CASSEPDLAGGYTF
j_call: TRBJ2-5; v_call: TRBV28; clone_size: -; cdr3_length: 17; d_call: -; cdr3_nt: TGTGCCAGCTCCTCTTTGCCCCGGGGAAGGGGGCAAGAGACCCAGTACTTC; cdr3_aa: CASSSLPRGRGQETQYF
j_call: TRBJ1-2; v_call: TRBV20-1; clone_size: -; cdr3_length: 11; d_call: -; cdr3_nt: TGCAGTGCTAGGGATAGCTATGGCTACACCTTC; cdr3_aa: CSARDSYGYTF
j_call: TRBJ2-3; v_call: TRBV20-1; clone_size: many; cdr3_length: 14; d_call: TRBD1; cdr3_nt: TGCAGTGCGGGGACAGGGGGGGCCACAGATACGCAGTATTTT; cdr3_aa: CSAGTGGATDTQYF
j_call: TRBJ2-5; v_call: TRBV28; clone_size: few; cdr3_length: 12; d_call: -; cdr3_nt: TGTGCCAGCAGTTTTAGGGAAGAGACCCAGTACTTC; cdr3_aa: CASSFREETQYF
j_call: TRBJ2-3; v_call: TRBV24-1; clone_size: many; cdr3_length: 16; d_call: TRBD2; cdr3_nt: TGTGCCACCAGTGATTGGGACGGGGACTACACAGATACGCAGTATTTT; cdr3_aa: CATSDWDGDYTDTQYF
j_call: TRBJ2-7; v_call: TRBV12-3/TRBV12-4; clone_size: few; cdr3_length: 16; d_call: -; cdr3_nt: TGTGCCAGCAGTTTGCCCTCGGGCAGGGGATCCTACGAGCAGTACTTC; cdr3_aa: CASSLPSGRGSYEQYF
j_call: TRBJ2-7; v_call: TRBV5-1; clone_size: -; cdr3_length: 13; d_call: -; cdr3_nt: TGCGCCAGCAGCTTGAGACCCCCCTACGAGCAGTACTTC; cdr3_aa: CASSLRPPYEQYF
j_call: TRBJ1-1; v_call: TRBV12-3/TRBV12-4; clone_size: many; cdr3_length: 14; d_call: -; cdr3_nt: TGTGCCAGCAGTTTAGAACAGGGTAATACTGAAGCTTTCTTT; cdr3_aa: CASSLEQGNTEAFF
j_call: TRBJ2-1; v_call: TRBV7-9; clone_size: few; cdr3_length: 16; d_call: TRBD2; cdr3_nt: TGTGCCAGCAGCACGGGACTAGCGGGCCTCGCCGATGAGCAGTTCTTC; cdr3_aa: CASSTGLAGLADEQFF
j_call: TRBJ2-7; v_call: TRBV20-1; clone_size: many; cdr3_length: 17; d_call: TRBD2; cdr3_nt: TGCAGTGCTAGAGAGGCCCCGCGTAGCGGGAGGGGCTACGAGCAGTACTTC; cdr3_aa: CSAREAPRSGRGYEQYF
j_call: TRBJ2-7; v_call: TRBV7-2; clone_size: -; cdr3_length: 14; d_call: -; cdr3_nt: TGTGCCAGCAGCCAAACTCACTCCTCCTACGAGCAGTACTTC; cdr3_aa: CASSQTHSSYEQYF
j_call: TRBJ2-7; v_call: TRBV12-3/TRBV12-4; clone_size: -; cdr3_length: 12; d_call: -; cdr3_nt: TGTGCCAGCAGTTTAGTAACGGGCGAGCAGTACTTC; cdr3_aa: CASSLVTGEQYF
j_call: TRBJ1-5; v_call: TRBV20-1; clone_size: many; cdr3_length: 14; d_call: -; cdr3_nt: TGCAGTGCCCCGGGACCTTCGGGGAATCAGCCCCAGCATTTT; cdr3_aa: CSAPGPSGNQPQHF
j_call: TRBJ1-4; v_call: TRBV12-3/TRBV12-4; clone_size: few; cdr3_length: 13; d_call: TRBD1; cdr3_nt: TGTGCCAGCAGAAGGGGGCCTAATGAAAAACTGTTTTTT; cdr3_aa: CASRRGPNEKLFF
j_call: TRBJ2-3; v_call: TRBV27; clone_size: many; cdr3_length: 18; d_call: TRBD2; cdr3_nt: TGTGCCAGCAGTTTATCTGCTAGCGGACCACTCAGCACAGATACGCAGTATTTT; cdr3_aa: CASSLSASGPLSTDTQYF
j_call: TRBJ1-5; v_call: TRBV6-2/TRBV6-3; clone_size: many; cdr3_length: 15; d_call: TRBD1; cdr3_nt: TGTGCCAGCAGTTCCCGCGGACAGGTCGGTTCGCCCCAGCATTTT; cdr3_aa: CASSSRGQVGSPQHF
j_call: TRBJ2-5; v_call: TRBV28; clone_size: few; cdr3_length: 11; d_call: -; cdr3_nt: TGTGCCAGCAGAGGGGAGAAGACCCAGTACTTC; cdr3_aa: CASRGEKTQYF
j_call: TRBJ2-3; v_call: TRBV7-2; clone_size: -; cdr3_length: 12; d_call: -; cdr3_nt: TGTGCCAGCAGCTCGATGACAGATACGCAGTATTTT; cdr3_aa: CASSSMTDTQYF
j_call: TRBJ1-4; v_call: TRBV28; clone_size: many; cdr3_length: 15; d_call: -; cdr3_nt: TGTGCCAGCAGTCCTCTCGGGGAAGCTAATGAAAAACTGTTTTTT; cdr3_aa: CASSPLGEANEKLFF